The clone carrying this TCR beta chain was picked up a small number of times. This specimen comes from a study of tumour-infiltrating T cells in Burkitt lymphoma. The repertoire was sequenced with immunoSEQ multiplex PCR; TCRdb's copy has only in-frame clones and lacks some. The sample has around 50,000 clones, less than 40% seen once. CDR1 and CDR2 (germline): MGHRA, YSYEKL. Trimming pared 0 bases from V and 3 bases from J, leaving 11 bases between. This CDR3 contains 15 residues. V gene TRBV4-1 combines with J gene TRBJ1-2; D is ambiguous. Sequencing was carried out using tumor tissue. This TCR derives from a human donor with Burkitt lymphoma. CDR3 DNA sequence: TGCGCCAGCAGCCAAGAGGAACAGCGTTACTATGGCTACACCTTC. Its protein product is CASSQEEQRYYGYTF.